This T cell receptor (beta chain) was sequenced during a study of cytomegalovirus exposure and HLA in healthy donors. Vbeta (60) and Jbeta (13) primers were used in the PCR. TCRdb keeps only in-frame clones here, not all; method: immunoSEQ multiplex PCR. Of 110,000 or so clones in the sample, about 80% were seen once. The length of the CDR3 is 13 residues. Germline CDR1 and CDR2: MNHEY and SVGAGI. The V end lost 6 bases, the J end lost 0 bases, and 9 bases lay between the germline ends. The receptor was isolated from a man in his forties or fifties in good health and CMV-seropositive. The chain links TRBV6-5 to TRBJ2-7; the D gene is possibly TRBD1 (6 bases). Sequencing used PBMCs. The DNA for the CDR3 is TGTGCCAGCAGAGGGGGACGCTCCTACGAGCAGTACTTC. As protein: CASRGGRSYEQYF.